This TCR beta chain came from a study of blood T cell repertoires in COVID-19. Clones were sequenced by immunoSEQ multiplex PCR, and TCRdb holds only the in-frame ones, with some missing. Here the sample spans 35,000 to 40,000 clones, about 84% being singletons. The TCR was taken from a man aged 80 or over with active or convalescent COVID-19. Sequenced input: peripheral blood.

As DNA, the CDR3 is TGTGCCAGAAGCACACGACTAGCGGGCTCAACCTACGAGCAGTACTTC. Residues: CARSTRLAGSTYEQYF. The chain is built from TRBV5-3 and TRBJ2-7; 10 positions match TRBD2. TRBV5-3 is an ORF; its function is uncertain. J gave up 2 bases and V 4 bases, and 9 bases lay outside the gene matches. CDR3 length: 16 residues.